The 4 T cell receptor beta chains in this list originate from one sample, sequenced in a study of shared clonotypes between healthy human individuals. Using immunoSEQ multiplex PCR, the repertoire was profiled, and TCRdb retains in-frame clones only, with some absent. The profile shows around 500,000 clones, roughly 80% of them singletons. The sample comprised PBMCs. The receptor set was obtained from a woman in her thirties or forties in good health. Some clones in this sample may be carry-over from other donors' samples.

The table lists this clone with a count of one. This likely came from a read error, as a far larger clone is one base away. Other DNA sequences in this specimen translate into the identical CDR3. The genes are TRBV7-9 and TRBJ2-2; D is perhaps TRBD2 (5 bases). Per germline, CDR1 SEHNR and CDR2 FQNEAQ (reference sequence). There are 14 residues in the CDR3. CDR3 residues: CASSWTGNTGELFF. CDR3 nucleotides: TGTGCTAGCAGCTGGACGGGAAACACCGGGGAGCTGTTTTTT.

The rearrangement joins TRBV28 to TRBJ2-7; 9 nucleotides match TRBD1. Germline V CDR1 and CDR2: MDHEN, SYDVKM. The junction had 9 bases not matched to a gene; V was cut back by 7 bases and J by 2 bases. The CDR3 is made up of 15 amino acids. The CDR3 nucleotides read TGTGCCAGCAACCCTCCGGGACAGGGTACCTACGAGCAGTACTTC. It yields the protein CASNPPGQGTYEQYF.

With regard to this clone: A read error may be the cause here, since a much bigger clone is one base away. The V call is TRBV7-2, the J call TRBJ2-3; D uncertain. This CDR3 spans 13 amino acids. Trimming removed 1 base at V and 2 bases at J, with 4 bases between. Germline CDR1 SGHTA, CDR2 FQGNSA. Written as DNA, the CDR3 is TGTGCCAGCAGCTTAGTGCACACAGATACGCAGTATTTT. Residues: CASSLVHTDTQYF.

The count of this clone is one. This chain uses TRBV6-1 with TRBJ2-3; 7 bases map to TRBD2. V dropped 4 bases and J dropped 0; count of bases not matched to a gene: 4. The CDR3 extends over 15 amino acids. CDR1 MNHNS and CDR2 SASEGT come from the germline V gene. CDR3 sequence reads: CASSALAESTDTQYF. The CDR3 DNA follows: TGTGCCAGCAGTGCTCTAGCGGAAAGCACAGATACGCAGTATTTT.